This TCR beta chain was documented in a study of cytomegalovirus exposure and HLA in healthy donors. As for the study in general: For the approximately 390 genotyped donors, roughly 80% fell within the Caucasian-associated ancestry cluster.

The CDR3 consists of 14 residues. The germline V gene encodes CDR1 SGHKS and CDR2 YYEKEE (reference sequence). Points on this clone: A read error may account for a junction end that differs from germline. Other DNA sequences in this specimen translate into the identical CDR3.

The primer mix had 60 Vbeta and 13 Jbeta primers. The repertoire was sequenced with immunoSEQ multiplex PCR; TCRdb's copy has only in-frame clones and lacks some. The sample comprises approximately 40,000 clones, 86% of which are singletons, and 9.5% to 12% rests with the top ten. Sequencing was performed on PBMCs. The chain is built from TRBV5-5 and TRBJ1-6, with D possibly TRBD1 on 5 matching bases. This receptor was identified in a middle-aged woman in good health and CMV-seropositive. The CDR3 loop is CASSLRGGNSPLHF. The CDR3 nucleotides are TGCGCCAGCAGCTTAAGGGGAGGTAATTCACCCCTCCACTTT.